This T cell receptor (beta chain) was obtained from a study of blood T cell repertoires in COVID-19. Study background: PBMCs, B-cell-depleted T cells, or T cells provided the cDNA or gDNA that made up the material.

Grouping used clinical history reported by participants in a survey and questionnaire. Concerning this clone itself: Other DNA variants within this sample encode the same CDR3.

Per the original methods: Reference gene primer amplification gave nucleated cell count estimates. Here immunoSEQ multiplex PCR was the method, and the copy in TCRdb shows in-frame clones only, minus some. For V, J and clone size, that table is used; D and trimming come from the DNA. The sample records 300,000 to 400,000 clones, around 86% being singletons. The CDR3 has 14 amino acids. Germline CDR1 LNHDA, CDR2 SQIVND (reference sequence). V lost 1 base to trimming and J lost 1 base, with 8 bases between them. The rearrangement joins TRBV19 to TRBJ2-7, with D possibly matching TRBD2 (6 bases). Sequences were obtained from PBMCs or T cells enriched from blood (not recorded which). The sequence came from a man aged 55 to 70 who had recovered from COVID-19. CDR3 DNA sequence: TGTGCCAGTAGTATAGGTGGGACTTCCTACGAGCAGTACTTC. This codes for CASSIGGTSYEQYF.